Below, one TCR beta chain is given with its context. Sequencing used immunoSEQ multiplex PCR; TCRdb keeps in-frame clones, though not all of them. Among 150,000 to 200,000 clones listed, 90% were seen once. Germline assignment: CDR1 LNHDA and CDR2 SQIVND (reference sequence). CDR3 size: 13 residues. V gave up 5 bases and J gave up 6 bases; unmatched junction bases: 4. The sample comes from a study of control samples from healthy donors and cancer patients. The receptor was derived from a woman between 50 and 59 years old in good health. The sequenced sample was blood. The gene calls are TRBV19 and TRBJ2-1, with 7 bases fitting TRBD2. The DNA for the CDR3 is TGTGCCAGTAGTCTCCTAGCGGCCAATGAGCAGTTCTTC. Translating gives CASSLLAANEQFF.